Detailed here is one TCR beta chain. Its antigen is unknown. The repertoire was sequenced with immunoSEQ multiplex PCR; TCRdb's copy has only in-frame clones and lacks some. The top ten clones hold around 0.6% of a sample with 90,000 to 150,000 clones, around 91% of them seen once. This record belongs to a study of Tregs in tolerant kidney transplant recipients. CD4+CD25+CD127- Tregs, CD4+CD25- non-Tregs, CD4 and CD8 cells were sorted. Whole-study findings and limits: No direct test of biological reproducibility was done here. Expanding Tregs on activated donor B cells appeared to best identify donor-specific TCRbeta clones.

The specimen sequenced was CD4+ T cells from blood. The sequence derives from a human donor in good health.

CDR3 nucleotide sequence: TGCGCCAGCAGCCCCCGGGACAGGGTTGGCGAGCAGTACTTC. Its protein is CASSPRDRVGEQYF. The chain joins TRBV5-1 to TRBJ2-7; TRBD1 aligns across 9 bases. Germline values: CDR1 SGHRS, CDR2 YFSETQ. With 4 bases clipped from V and 6 bases from J, the junction kept 8 bases outside the gene matches. The CDR3 runs 14 residues.